These 26 T cell receptor beta chains originate from one sample sequenced in a study of cytomegalovirus exposure and HLA in healthy donors listed by TCRdb under 2017. Preparation of the library involved the immunoSEQ multiplex PCR assay. For the multiplex PCR, a mixture combining 60 forward primers for TCR Vbeta segments and 13 reverse primers for TCR Jbeta segments was used. TCRdb holds this immuneACCESS table with in-frame rearrangements only. Some clones are missing; in checked studies, unresolved V genes explain under half, and the rest has no known cause. The table for this sample lists 150,000 to 200,000 clones; 86% of them were counted only once. The ten largest account for about 2.1% of the sample. Material: PBMCs. The receptor set was obtained from a woman aged 18-29 years in good health and CMV-seronegative.

The rearrangement uses TRBV6-6 and TRBJ1-2, with unresolved D. The ends were cut back, 7 bases at V and 3 bases at J, with 12 bases in the middle. Germline CDR1 and CDR2: MNHNY and SVGAGI (reference sequence). The CDR3 totals 13 residues. Here the CDR3 reads CASTGGLDYGYTF. CDR3 coding DNA: TGTGCCAGCACCGGAGGGCTTGACTATGGCTACACCTTC.

V is TRBV4-2 and J is TRBJ2-3, with 10 bases matching TRBD2. Germline V gene sequence: CDR1 LGHNA, CDR2 YNFKEQ. J lost 2 bases, V lost 0 bases, and 8 bases had no gene match. CDR3 length: 18 amino acids. The CDR3 DNA reads as TGTGCCAGCAGCCAAGATAGCCTAGCGGGAGTATTCACAGATACGCAGTATTTT. Encoded protein: CASSQDSLAGVFTDTQYF.

This clone was recorded a few times. The gene calls are TRBV7-9 and TRBJ2-7; 7 bases match TRBD2. From germline, CDR1 is SEHNR and CDR2 FQNEAQ (reference sequence). V dropped 4 bases and J dropped 5; count of bases not matched to a gene: 14. The CDR3 runs 16 residues. The DNA for the CDR3 is TGTGCCAGCAGCTCAAACCTACGCGGGAGAATCAACGAGCAGTACTTC. Its translation: CASSSNLRGRINEQYF.

The chain recombines TRBV7-6 with TRBJ2-7, with 12 bases that match TRBD2. The CDR3 is 17 residues long. Germline CDR1 and CDR2: SGHVS and FNYEAQ. V dropped 0 bases and J dropped 4; count of bases not matched to a gene: 7. CDR3 DNA: TGTGCCAGCAGCTTAGCGACTAGCGGGAGTGAGGCGTACGAGCAGTACTTC. It yields the protein CASSLATSGSEAYEQYF.

Written as DNA, the CDR3 is TGTGCCAGCAGTGTGGGGGGTGGCTACACCTTC. Protein sequence: CASSVGGGYTF. The chain employs TRBV25-1 and TRBJ1-2; tentative D call: TRBD1 (5 bases). Looked up from germline, CDR1 is MGHDK and CDR2 is SYGVNS. With 4 bases removed from V and 7 bases from J, the gap between germline ends came to 7 bases. The CDR3 sequence is 11 residues long.

This clone was observed a single time. This chain joins TRBV6-1 and TRBJ2-7; TRBD2 aligns across 11 bases. This CDR3 contains 13 residues. Germline V gene sequence: CDR1 MNHNS, CDR2 SASEGT. V trimming: 6 bases; J trimming: 4 bases; junction bases outside the gene matches: 2. Here the CDR3 DNA reads TGTGCCAGCAGAACTAGCGGGAGATACGAGCAGTACTTC. It yields the protein CASRTSGRYEQYF.

A note on this clone: One end of the junction is discordant with germline, which a read error may explain. The CDR3 region is CASSEVLLGSGETQYF. CDR3 DNA: TGTGCCAGCAGCGAAGTCCTCCTAGGGAGCGGGGAGACCCAGTACTTC. The chain employs TRBV2 and TRBJ2-5; a possible D gene is TRBD2 (6 bases). CDR1 is SNHLY and CDR2 is FYNNEI in the germline V gene. The CDR3 is made up of 16 amino acids.

This sequence joins TRBV19 and TRBJ1-5; TRBD1 is a possible D gene (5 bases). This CDR3 comprises 13 residues. Trimming took off 7 bases at V and 6 bases at J, with 13 bases between the two ends. CDR1 is LNHDA, CDR2 SQIVND, per germline (reference sequence). The CDR3, as DNA: TGTGCCAGTAAGGACCAGGGTAGTCAGCCCCAGCATTTT. Translated, it gives CASKDQGSQPQHF.

The CDR3 nucleotides are TGTGCCAGCAGCTTCAGGGGAGCTAATGAAAAACTGTTTTTT. It specifies CASSFRGANEKLFF. The chain is built from TRBV6-4 and TRBJ1-4; D may be TRBD1 (6 bases). Germline CDR1 and CDR2: MRHNA and SNTAGT. The CDR3 has 14 amino acids. Trimming shortened V by 6 bases and J by 3 bases, and 11 bases separated the two germline ends.

The genes are TRBV28 and TRBJ2-7; no clear D. The V and J ends lost 5 bases and 3 bases respectively, with 11 bases between them. The CDR3 runs 13 residues. CDR1 and CDR2 (germline): MDHEN, SYDVKM. The CDR3 nucleotides are TGTGCCAGCAGTCTAGTAGACGGCTACGAGCAGTACTTC. It codes for CASSLVDGYEQYF.

This chain uses TRBV15 with TRBJ2-5; weak D call: TRBD1 (6 bases). CDR3 length equals 15 residues. The V end was cut by 5 bases, the J end by 2 bases, with 15 bases between. Per germline, CDR1 LNHNV and CDR2 YYDKDF (reference sequence). The CDR3 sequence is CATSLLQGWQETQYF. CDR3 bases: TGTGCCACCAGCTTACTACAGGGATGGCAAGAGACCCAGTACTTC.

The chain has TRBV5-4 and TRBJ2-2, with D unclear. The CDR3 has 14 residues. Germline CDR1 is SGHNT and CDR2 is YYREEE (reference sequence). V lost 5 bases and J lost 1, with 9 bases in between. CDR3 nucleotides: TGTGCCAGCAGTAATACAGTGAACACCGGGGAGCTGTTTTTT. Residues: CASSNTVNTGELFF.

The V gene is TRBV7-8, the J gene TRBJ2-5; the D gene is possibly TRBD1 (5 bases). Trimming pared 5 bases from V and 1 base from J, leaving 11 bases between. The length of the CDR3 is 14 residues. Germline lookup yields CDR1 SGHVS and CDR2 FQNEAQ. CDR3 sequence reads: CASSGARPQETQYF. As DNA, the CDR3 is TGTGCCAGCAGCGGGGCCCGGCCCCAAGAGACCCAGTACTTC. The full variable domain, completed using reference TRBV7-8 and TRBJ2-5, is GAGVSQSPRYKVAKRGQDVALRCDPISGHVSLFWYQQALGQGPEFLTYFQNEAQLDKSGLPSDRFFAERPEGSVSTLKIQRTQQEDSAVYLCASSGARPQETQYFGPGTRLLVL.

The CDR3 nucleotides read TGTGCCAGCAGTGAAGCGGGGTCCGGAGGTGAGCAGTTCTTC. As protein: CASSEAGSGGEQFF. The V call is TRBV2, the J call TRBJ2-1; D might be TRBD2 (5 bases). In germline, CDR1 is SNHLY, CDR2 FYNNEI. The CDR3 sequence is 14 residues long. V dropped 0 bases and J dropped 9 bases, with 12 bases sitting between them.

The chain has TRBV28 and TRBJ1-2; 9 bases align to TRBD1. Germline CDR1 reads MDHEN; CDR2 reads SYDVKM. The CDR3 is 13 amino acids. Germline trimming cut 6 bases from V and 7 bases from J; bases unmatched to any gene: 6. As DNA, the CDR3 is TGTGCCAGCAGAGGACAGGGGCTGGGTGGCTACACCTTC. Encoded protein: CASRGQGLGGYTF.

This chain joins TRBV28 and TRBJ2-7, with TRBD2 as a possible D gene (6 bases). CDR1 is MDHEN and CDR2 is SYDVKM in the germline V gene. The CDR3 runs to 15 residues. V shed 5 bases and J shed 2 bases, with 16 bases lying between them. The CDR3 DNA is TGTGCCAGCAGTCAAGTGGACTCGGGGGCCTACGAGCAGTACTTC. Translating gives CASSQVDSGAYEQYF.

V gene TRBV13 combines with J gene TRBJ2-1; tentatively, D is TRBD2 (6 bases). Trimming removed 7 bases at V and 4 bases at J, with 14 bases between. Per germline, CDR1 PRHDT and CDR2 FYEKMQ (reference sequence). This CDR3 is built from 14 residues. The CDR3 region has the DNA TGTGCCAGCACCACGTGGACTACATACAATGAGCAGTTCTTC. The encoded protein is CASTTWTTYNEQFF.

Of note for this clone: This specimen includes other DNA sequences encoding the same CDR3. V gene TRBV28 combines with J gene TRBJ2-7; TRBD2 is a possible D gene (5 bases). Germline assignment: CDR1 MDHEN and CDR2 SYDVKM. This CDR3 contains 13 residues. V lost 8 bases and J 0 bases, leaving 11 bases between the germline ends. CDR3 amino acids: CASGRGRSYEQYF. Here the CDR3 DNA reads TGTGCCAGCGGTCGCGGGCGCTCCTACGAGCAGTACTTC.

The chain is built from TRBV18 and TRBJ2-5; D remains ambiguous. The germline gives CDR1 KGHSH, CDR2 LQKENI. With 5 bases removed from V and 4 bases from J, the gap between germline ends came to 5 bases. CDR3 length equals 11 residues. As DNA, the CDR3 is TGTGCCAGCTCAACATTAGAGACCCAGTACTTC. This codes for CASSTLETQYF.

V and J are TRBV28 and TRBJ2-4, with a possible D match to TRBD2 (5 bases). This CDR3 is 15 amino acids long. Germline CDR1 MDHEN, CDR2 SYDVKM. V lost 5 bases and J 6 bases, leaving 17 bases between the germline ends. Written as DNA, the CDR3 is TGTGCCAGCAGTGGTGGAGGCCAACGCGGAAACATTCAGTACTTC. Translating gives CASSGGGQRGNIQYF.

This clone is a singleton in its sample. This chain joins TRBV7-2 and TRBJ1-4, with 8 bases matching TRBD1. This CDR3 comprises 14 residues. The junction had 3 bases not matched to a gene; V was cut back by 5 bases and J by 4 bases. Per the germline V gene, CDR1 is SGHTA and CDR2 is FQGNSA. The CDR3 sequence is CASSPDRGNEKLFF. DNA for the CDR3: TGTGCCAGCAGCCCCGACAGGGGTAATGAAAAACTGTTTTTT.

This clone has more than one count but fewer than ten. The rearrangement links TRBV30 to TRBJ1-4; the D is unclear. With 5 bases removed from V and 8 bases from J, the gap between germline ends came to 18 bases. Germline V lookup: CDR1 GTSNPN, CDR2 SVGIG (reference sequence). The length of the CDR3 is 14 residues. The CDR3 here is CAWGAGLGAEKLFF. The CDR3 bases are TGTGCCTGGGGAGCGGGCCTCGGAGCGGAAAAACTGTTTTTT. Full variable domain (outside the CDR3, taken from reference TRBV30 and TRBJ1-4): SQTIHQWPATLVQPVGSPLSLECTVEGTSNPNLYWYRQAAGRGLQLLFYSVGIGQISSEVPQNLSASRPQDRQFILSSKKLLLSDSGFYLCAWGAGLGAEKLFFGSGTQLSVL.

The CDR3 region has the DNA TGTGCCAGCAGTCAAGGGACACTGAACACTGAAGCTTTCTTT. Protein product: CASSQGTLNTEAFF. The V gene is TRBV6-5, the J gene TRBJ1-1; the D gene is possibly TRBD1 (6 bases). Deletions cut 5 bases from V and 0 bases from J, with 10 bases between. This CDR3 is 14 amino acids long. CDR1 is MNHEY and CDR2 is SVGAGI in the germline V gene.

This clone was picked up a small number of times. The chain uses TRBV19 and TRBJ1-3; D gene ambiguous. The length of the CDR3 is 14 residues. Germline values: CDR1 LNHDA, CDR2 SQIVND (reference sequence). V shed 3 bases and J shed 4 bases, with 10 bases lying between them. The CDR3 sequence is CASSIFNPGNTIYF. CDR3 DNA sequence: TGTGCCAGTAGTATTTTTAATCCCGGAAACACCATATATTTT.

The chain uses TRBV4-1 and TRBJ2-5, with D possibly matching TRBD2 (6 bases). The V gene's germline CDR1 is MGHRA and CDR2 YSYEKL. V was clipped by 4 bases and J by 7 bases, with 16 bases between them. The CDR3 spans 14 residues. CDR3: CASSPGTEGGTQYF. The CDR3 DNA is TGCGCCAGCAGCCCCGGGACCGAGGGAGGGACCCAGTACTTC.

This sequence joins TRBV7-9 and TRBJ1-1; D perhaps matches TRBD1 (5 bases). The CDR3 runs 15 residues. Trimming pared 4 bases from V and 4 bases from J, leaving 16 bases between. Germline V gene lookup returns CDR1 SEHNR and CDR2 FQNEAQ (reference sequence). CDR3 nucleotides: TGTGCCAGCAGCTCCACGGGGGGGACGTCCACTGAAGCTTTCTTT. The encoded protein is CASSSTGGTSTEAFF.